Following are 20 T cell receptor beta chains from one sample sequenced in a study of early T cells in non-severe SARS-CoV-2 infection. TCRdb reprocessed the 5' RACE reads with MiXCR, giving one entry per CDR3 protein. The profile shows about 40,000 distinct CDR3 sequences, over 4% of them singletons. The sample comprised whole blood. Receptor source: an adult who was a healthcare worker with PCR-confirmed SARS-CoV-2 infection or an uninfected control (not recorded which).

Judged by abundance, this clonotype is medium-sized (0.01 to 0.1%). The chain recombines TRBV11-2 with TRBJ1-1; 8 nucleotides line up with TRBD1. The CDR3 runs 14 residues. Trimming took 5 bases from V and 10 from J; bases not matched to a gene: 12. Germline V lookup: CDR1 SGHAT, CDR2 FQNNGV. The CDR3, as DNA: TGTGCCAGCAGCACCAGGACAGGGCTTTACGGAGCTTTCTTT. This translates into CASSTRTGLYGAFF.

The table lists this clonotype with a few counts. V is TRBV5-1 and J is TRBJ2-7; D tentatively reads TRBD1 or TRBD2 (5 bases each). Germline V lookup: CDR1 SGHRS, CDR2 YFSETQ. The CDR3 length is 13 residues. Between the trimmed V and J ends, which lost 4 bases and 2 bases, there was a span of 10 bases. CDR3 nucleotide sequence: TGCGCCAGCAGCGGGACGACCCCCTACGAGCAGTACTTC. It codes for CASSGTTPYEQYF.

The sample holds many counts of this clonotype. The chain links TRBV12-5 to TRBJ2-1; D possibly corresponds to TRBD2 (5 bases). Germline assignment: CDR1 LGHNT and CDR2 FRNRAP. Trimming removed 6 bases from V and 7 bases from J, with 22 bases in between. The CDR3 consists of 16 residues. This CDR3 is CASGFPDRSRGNEQFF. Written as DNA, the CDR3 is TGTGCTAGTGGCTTTCCGGATCGTTCTCGGGGAAATGAGCAGTTCTTC. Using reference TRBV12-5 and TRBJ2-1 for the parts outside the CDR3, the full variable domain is DARVTQTPRHKVTEMGQEVTMRCQPILGHNTVFWYRQTMMQGLELLAYFRNRAPLDDSGMPKDRFSAEMPDATLATLKIQPSEPRDSAVYFCASGFPDRSRGNEQFFGPGTRLTVL.

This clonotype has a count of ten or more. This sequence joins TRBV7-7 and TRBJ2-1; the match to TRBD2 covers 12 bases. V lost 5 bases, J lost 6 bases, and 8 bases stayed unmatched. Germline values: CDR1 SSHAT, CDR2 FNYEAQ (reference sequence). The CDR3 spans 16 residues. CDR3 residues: CASSGPLAGGGNEQFF. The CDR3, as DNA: TGTGCCAGCAGCGGGCCCCTAGCGGGGGGGGGCAATGAGCAGTTCTTC.

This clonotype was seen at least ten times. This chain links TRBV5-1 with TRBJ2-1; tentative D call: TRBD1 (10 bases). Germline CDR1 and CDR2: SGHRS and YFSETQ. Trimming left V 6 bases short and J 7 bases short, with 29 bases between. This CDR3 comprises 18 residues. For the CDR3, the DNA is TGCGCCAGCACGTCCCGGGACAGGGGACTAGCCGTTATGAATGAGCAGTTCTTC. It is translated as CASTSRDRGLAVMNEQFF.

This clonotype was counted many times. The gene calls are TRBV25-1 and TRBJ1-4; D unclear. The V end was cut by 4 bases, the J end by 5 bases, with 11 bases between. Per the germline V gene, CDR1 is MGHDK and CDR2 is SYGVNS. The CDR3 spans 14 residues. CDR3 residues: CASSGQGGNEKLFF. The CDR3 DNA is TGTGCCAGCAGTGGACAAGGAGGGAATGAAAAACTGTTTTTT. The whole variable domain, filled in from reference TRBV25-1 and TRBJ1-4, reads EADIYQTPRYLVIGTGKKITLECSQTMGHDKMYWYQQDPGMELHLIHYSYGVNSTEKGDLSSESTVSRIRTEHFPLTLESARPSHTSQYLCASSGQGGNEKLFFGSGTQLSVL.

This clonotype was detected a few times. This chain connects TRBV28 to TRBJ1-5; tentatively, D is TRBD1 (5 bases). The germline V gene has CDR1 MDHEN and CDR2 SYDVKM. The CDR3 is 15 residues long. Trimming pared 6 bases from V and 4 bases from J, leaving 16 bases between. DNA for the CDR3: TGTGCCAGCAGCTTCCCCGGGACTGAAAATCAGCCCCAGCATTTT. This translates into CASSFPGTENQPQHF.

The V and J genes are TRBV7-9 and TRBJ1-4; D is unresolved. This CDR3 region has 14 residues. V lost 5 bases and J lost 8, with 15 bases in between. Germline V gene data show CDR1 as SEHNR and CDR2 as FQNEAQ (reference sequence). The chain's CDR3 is CASSPGTVGEKLFF. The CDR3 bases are TGTGCCAGCAGCCCCGGAACAGTTGGGGAAAAACTGTTTTTT.

The CDR3: CASSWDGGQGAREQFF. The CDR3 DNA sequence: TGCGCCAGCAGCTGGGACGGTGGACAGGGGGCGCGTGAGCAGTTCTTC. This chain uses TRBV5-1 with TRBJ2-1; TRBD1 matches 11 bases. CDR3 length: 16 amino acids. Germline CDR1 is SGHRS and CDR2 is YFSETQ. With 3 bases clipped from V and 9 bases from J, the junction kept 11 bases outside the gene matches.

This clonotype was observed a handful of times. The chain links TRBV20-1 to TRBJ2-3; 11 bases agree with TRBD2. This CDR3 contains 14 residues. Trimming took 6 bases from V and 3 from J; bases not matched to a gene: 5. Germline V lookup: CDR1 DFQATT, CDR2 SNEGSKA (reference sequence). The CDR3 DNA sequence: TGCAGTGCACCCGCTAGCGGGGGGACAGATACGCAGTATTTT. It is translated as CSAPASGGTDTQYF.

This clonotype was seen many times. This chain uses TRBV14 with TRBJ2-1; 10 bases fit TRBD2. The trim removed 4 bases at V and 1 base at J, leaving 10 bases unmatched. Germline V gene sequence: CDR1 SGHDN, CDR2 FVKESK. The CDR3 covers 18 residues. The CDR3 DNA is TGTGCCAGCAGCCCCCCGGGACTAGCGTACTCTTCCTACAATGAGCAGTTCTTC. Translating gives CASSPPGLAYSSYNEQFF.

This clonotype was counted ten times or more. Here the CDR3 reads CASSPGPQVYGYTF. The CDR3 bases are TGTGCCAGCAGCCCGGGACCTCAAGTTTATGGCTACACCTTC. The genes are TRBV5-4 and TRBJ1-2; a possible D gene is TRBD1 (5 bases). The germline CDR1 and CDR2 sequences are SGHNT and YYREEE (reference sequence). The ends were cut back, 4 bases at V and 5 bases at J, with 15 bases in the middle. The CDR3 is 14 residues long. Variable domain in full (rest from reference TRBV5-4 and TRBJ1-2): ETGVTQSPTHLIKTRGQQVTLRCSSQSGHNTVSWYQQALGQGPQFIFQYYREEENGRGNFPPRFSGLQFPNYSSELNVNALELDDSALYLCASSPGPQVYGYTFGSGTRLTVV.

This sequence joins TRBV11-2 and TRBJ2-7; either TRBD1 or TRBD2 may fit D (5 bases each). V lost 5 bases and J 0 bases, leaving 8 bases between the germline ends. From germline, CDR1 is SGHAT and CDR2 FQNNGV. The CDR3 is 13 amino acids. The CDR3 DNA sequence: TGTGCCAGCAGCGTGGGACCCTCCTACGAGCAGTACTTC. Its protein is CASSVGPSYEQYF.

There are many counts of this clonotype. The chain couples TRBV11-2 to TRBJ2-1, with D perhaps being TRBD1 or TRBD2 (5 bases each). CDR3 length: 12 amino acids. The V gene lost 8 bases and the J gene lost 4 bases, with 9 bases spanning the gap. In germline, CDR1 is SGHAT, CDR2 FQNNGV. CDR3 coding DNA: TGTGCCAGCCTTGGGGGATACAATGAGCAGTTCTTC. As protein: CASLGGYNEQFF. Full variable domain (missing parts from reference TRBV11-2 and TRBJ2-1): EAGVAQSPRYKIIEKRQSVAFWCNPISGHATLYWYQQILGQGPKLLIQFQNNGVVDDSQLPKDRFSAERLKGVDSTLKIQPAKLEDSAVYLCASLGGYNEQFFGPGTRLTVL.

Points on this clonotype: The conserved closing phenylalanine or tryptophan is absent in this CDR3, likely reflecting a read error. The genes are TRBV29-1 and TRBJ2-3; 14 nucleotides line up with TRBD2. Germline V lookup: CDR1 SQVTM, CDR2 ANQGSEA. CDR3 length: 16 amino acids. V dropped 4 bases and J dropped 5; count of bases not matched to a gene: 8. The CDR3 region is CSVVRLTSGGEDTQYS. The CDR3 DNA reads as TGCAGCGTTGTCCGCCTGACTAGCGGGGGGGAAGATACGCAGTATTCT.

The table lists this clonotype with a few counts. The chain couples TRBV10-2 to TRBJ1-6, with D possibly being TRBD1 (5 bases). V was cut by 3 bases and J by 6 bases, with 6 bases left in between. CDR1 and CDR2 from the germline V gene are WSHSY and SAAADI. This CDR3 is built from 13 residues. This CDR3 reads CASSDQGNSPLHF. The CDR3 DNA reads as TGCGCCAGCAGTGATCAGGGTAATTCACCCCTCCACTTT.

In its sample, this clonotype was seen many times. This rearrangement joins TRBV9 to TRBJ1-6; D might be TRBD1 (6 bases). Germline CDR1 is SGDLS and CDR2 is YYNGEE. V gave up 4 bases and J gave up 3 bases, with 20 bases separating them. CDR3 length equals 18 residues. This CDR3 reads CASSPGAGQGVYNSPLHF. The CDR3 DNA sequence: TGTGCCAGCAGCCCAGGGGCCGGACAAGGAGTCTATAATTCACCCCTCCACTTT.

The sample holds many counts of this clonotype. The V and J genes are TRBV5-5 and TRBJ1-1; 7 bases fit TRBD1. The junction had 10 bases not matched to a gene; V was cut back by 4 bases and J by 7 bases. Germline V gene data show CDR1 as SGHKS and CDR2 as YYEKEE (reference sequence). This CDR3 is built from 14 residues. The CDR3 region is CASSTYNRGDEAFF. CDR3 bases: TGTGCCAGCAGCACCTACAACAGGGGAGATGAAGCTTTCTTT.

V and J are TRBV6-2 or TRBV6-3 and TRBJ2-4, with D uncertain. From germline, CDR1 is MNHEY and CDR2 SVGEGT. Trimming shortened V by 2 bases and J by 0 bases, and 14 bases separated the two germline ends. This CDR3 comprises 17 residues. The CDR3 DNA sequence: TGTGCCAGCAGTTACCCTGACAACCCCCTAGCCAAAAACATTCAGTACTTC. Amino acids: CASSYPDNPLAKNIQYF.

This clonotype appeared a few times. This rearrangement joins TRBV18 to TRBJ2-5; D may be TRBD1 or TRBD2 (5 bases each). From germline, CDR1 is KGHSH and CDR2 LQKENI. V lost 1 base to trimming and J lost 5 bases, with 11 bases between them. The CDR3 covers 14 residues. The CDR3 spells CASSPRGVGETQYF. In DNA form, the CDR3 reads TGTGCCAGCTCACCACGAGGGGTCGGGGAGACCCAGTACTTC.